These T cell receptor beta chains were read from a single sample in a study of blood T cell repertoires in COVID-19. The assay was immunoSEQ multiplex PCR, and TCRdb's table has in-frame clones only and misses some. The table records some 300,000 clones, 87% of them present only once. Sequencing was carried out using peripheral blood. These receptors were collected from a man younger than 35 with active or convalescent COVID-19. Each CDR3 is given with its conserved first and last residue. Fields, in order: CDR3 length, V gene, J gene, D gene, CDR3 protein, CDR3 DNA. The D gene is left open where the match is weak.

len: 16
v_gene: TRBV28
j_gene: TRBJ2-2
d_gene: TRBD1
CDR3aa: CASNDPTGVLTGELFF
CDR3nt: TGTGCCAGCAACGACCCAACAGGGGTTCTTACCGGGGAGCTGTTTTTT

len: 17
v_gene: TRBV12-5
j_gene: TRBJ2-1
d_gene: -
CDR3aa: CASGLELREVSYNEQFF
CDR3nt: TGTGCTAGTGGTTTGGAATTGCGGGAAGTCTCCTACAATGAGCAGTTCTTC

len: 14
v_gene: TRBV27
j_gene: TRBJ1-6
d_gene: -
CDR3aa: CASSFGQGGSPLHF
CDR3nt: TGTGCCAGCAGTTTTGGGCAGGGAGGTTCACCCCTCCACTTT

len: 13
v_gene: TRBV6-2/TRBV6-3
j_gene: TRBJ2-7
d_gene: TRBD2
CDR3aa: CASSYSGNYEQYF
CDR3nt: TGTGCCAGCAGTTACAGCGGGAACTACGAGCAGTACTTC

len: 17
v_gene: TRBV5-8
j_gene: TRBJ1-1
d_gene: TRBD1
CDR3aa: CASSTGQGGPMNTEAFF
CDR3nt: TGTGCCAGCAGCACTGGACAGGGGGGACCAATGAACACTGAAGCTTTCTTT

len: 16
v_gene: TRBV19
j_gene: TRBJ1-6
d_gene: -
CDR3aa: CASSTNPTLRDSPLHF
CDR3nt: TGTGCCAGTAGTACCAACCCGACCCTGAGGGATTCACCCCTCCACTTT

len: 14
v_gene: TRBV2
j_gene: TRBJ1-5
d_gene: TRBD1
CDR3aa: CASSIRGHFQPQHF
CDR3nt: TGTGCCAGCAGTATCAGGGGGCATTTTCAGCCCCAGCATTTT

len: 15
v_gene: TRBV10-3
j_gene: TRBJ2-7
d_gene: TRBD2
CDR3aa: CAITATGTRAYEQYF
CDR3nt: TGTGCCATCACCGCCACCGGGACTAGGGCCTACGAGCAGTACTTC

len: 13
v_gene: TRBV7-7
j_gene: TRBJ2-3
d_gene: TRBD2
CDR3aa: CASSDGRRDTQYF
CDR3nt: TGTGCCAGCAGCGACGGGAGGAGGGATACGCAGTATTTT

len: 13
v_gene: TRBV6-6
j_gene: TRBJ2-1
d_gene: -
CDR3aa: CASSYSTGNEQFF
CDR3nt: TGTGCCAGCAGTTACTCAACAGGCAATGAGCAGTTCTTC

len: 18
v_gene: TRBV28
j_gene: TRBJ2-7
d_gene: TRBD2
CDR3aa: CASSSGTSGSWSSYEQYF
CDR3nt: TGTGCCAGCAGCTCCGGGACTAGCGGGAGTTGGAGCTCCTACGAGCAGTACTTC

len: 19
v_gene: TRBV7-6
j_gene: TRBJ2-1
d_gene: TRBD2
CDR3aa: CASSYGLAGAPSSYNEQFF
CDR3nt: TGTGCCAGCAGCTACGGACTAGCGGGAGCCCCGAGCTCCTACAATGAGCAGTTCTTC

len: 12
v_gene: TRBV7-2
j_gene: TRBJ1-4
d_gene: -
CDR3aa: CASSLAREKLFF
CDR3nt: TGTGCCAGCAGCTTAGCGAGAGAAAAACTGTTTTTT